This TCR beta chain emerged from a study of cytomegalovirus exposure and HLA in healthy donors. Points from the study as a whole: A classifier reportedly called cytomegalovirus status with high sensitivity and specificity.

This clone appeared a few times. The antigen remains undetermined. Donors in the study were healthy people who gave bone marrow. CDR1 is LNHDA and CDR2 is SQIVND in the germline V gene (reference sequence). With V trimmed by 7 bases and J by 4 bases, 10 bases remained unmatched. The CDR3 length is 15 residues. 60 Vbeta and 13 Jbeta primers were used in PCR. Generated by immunoSEQ multiplex PCR, the TCRdb table keeps only in-frame clones and is missing some. The table shows approximately 190,000 clones, with 87% occurring only once. This clonotype originated in a boy between 2 and 10 years old in good health and CMV-seronegative. The J gene is TRBJ1-5, the V gene TRBV19; 7 bases map to TRBD1. Sequenced input: PBMCs. CDR3 sequence reads: CASKVMGQRNQPQHF. As DNA, the CDR3 is TGTGCCAGTAAAGTGATGGGACAGCGTAATCAGCCCCAGCATTTT.